This T cell receptor beta chain emerged from a study of blood T cell repertoires in COVID-19. Generated by immunoSEQ multiplex PCR, the TCRdb table keeps only in-frame clones and is missing some. The table records about 310,000 clones, about 87% of them present only once. Germline-derived CDR1 and CDR2 are LNHNV and YYDKDF (reference sequence). This CDR3 region has 20 residues. V was cut by 9 bases and J by 1 base, with 30 bases left in between. The receptor was derived from an older man with acute or convalescent COVID-19. The sample taken for sequencing was peripheral blood. J is TRBJ2-2 and V is TRBV15; D is possibly TRBD1 (6 bases). The DNA of the CDR3 is TGTGCCACTCGGCGAGGCACGGTTCCAGGGGCTACCTTGAACACCGGGGAGCTGTTTTTT. Translating gives CATRRGTVPGATLNTGELFF.